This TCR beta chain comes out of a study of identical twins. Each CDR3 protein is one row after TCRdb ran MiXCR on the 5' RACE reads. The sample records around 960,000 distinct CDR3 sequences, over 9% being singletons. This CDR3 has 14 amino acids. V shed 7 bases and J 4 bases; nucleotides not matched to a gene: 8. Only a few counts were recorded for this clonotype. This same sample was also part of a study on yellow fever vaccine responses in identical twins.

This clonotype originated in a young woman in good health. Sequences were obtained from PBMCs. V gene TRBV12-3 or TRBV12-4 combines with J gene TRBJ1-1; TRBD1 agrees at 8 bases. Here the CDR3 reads CASTLGTGGTEAFF. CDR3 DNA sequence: TGTGCCAGCACCCTCGGTACAGGGGGCACTGAAGCTTTCTTT.